The present TCR beta chain was sequenced within a study of blood T cell repertoires in COVID-19. The wider study: Sites in the United States, Italy and Spain provided acute and convalescent COVID-19 samples. T cells, B-cell-depleted T cells, or PBMCs supplied cDNA or gDNA.

CDR1 and CDR2 (germline): SNHLY, FYNNEI. V shed 7 bases and J 3 bases; nucleotides not matched to a gene: 7. CDR3 length: 14 residues. Original handling: Estimated nucleated cell counts came from reference gene primer amplification. This table comes from immunoSEQ multiplex PCR, and its TCRdb copy is limited to in-frame clones, with some not included. D and trimming were read from the DNA, whereas the V and J calls and clone size are those reported in that table. The data show 360,000 or so clones, with around 87% seen just once and 6.5% held by the top ten. The source of this sequence is a man between 18 and 35 years old with active or convalescent COVID-19. Sequencing input: peripheral blood. The V and J genes are TRBV2 and TRBJ2-7, with 9 bases matching TRBD1. CDR3 region: CASNDRGMVYEQYF. The CDR3 DNA is TGTGCCAGCAACGACAGGGGGATGGTCTACGAGCAGTACTTC. The entire variable domain, with the rest obtained from reference TRBV2 and TRBJ2-7, is as follows: EPEVTQTPSHQVTQMGQEVILRCVPISNHLYFYWYRQILGQKVEFLVSFYNNEISEKSEIFDDQFSVERPDGSNFTLKIRSTKLEDSAMYFCASNDRGMVYEQYFGPGTRLTVT.